Listed here are 18 T cell receptor beta chains from one sample, sequenced in a study of CXCR3-negative and CXCR3-positive naive CD8 T cells (dated by TCRdb to between 2018 and 2020). Sequencer: NextSeq 550. The Human TCR Profiling Kit (MiLaboratory) was used to make UMI-labeled 5' RACE TRB cDNA libraries. TCRdb reprocessed the raw reads; every CDR3 protein sequence is a single record, and DNA is not supplied. The sample table records approximately 88,000 distinct CDR3 sequences. The ten biggest clones cover roughly 0.48% of the sample. Broader findings and caveats from the paper: Compared with CXCR3-negative naive cells, CXCR3-positive naive cells had TRB CDR3s with higher hydrophobicity (lower Kidera factor 4), lower energy, and higher strength and volume indices.

Antigens for these TCRs are unknown. Sequenced: naive CXCR3+ CD8+ T cells from blood. The sample's cell subset or site label, decoded: CD45RO-CCR7+CD27+CD95- naive CD8+ T cells expressing CXCR3 (TNR3+). These receptors all stem from a human donor in good health. Some clones in this sample may be carry-over from other donors' samples.

V and J are TRBV5-5 and TRBJ2-1; checking the TCRdb D call of TRBD2 is not possible without DNA. The CDR3 is 16 amino acids. Germline values: CDR1 SGHKS, CDR2 YYEKEE (reference sequence). CDR3 in amino acids: CASSPRTSGSPNEQFF.

This chain's CDR3 is CASSFDRRETQYF. The chain combines TRBV28 with TRBJ2-5; TCRdb lists TRBD1, though no DNA is available to test this call. The CDR3 consists of 13 residues. Germline CDR1 reads MDHEN; CDR2 reads SYDVKM.

The chain carries TRBV29-1 and TRBJ2-7; lacking DNA, the TRBD2 call made by TCRdb goes unchecked. The CDR3 loop spans 11 amino acids. Germline V CDR1 and CDR2: SQVTM, ANQGSEA. CDR3 region: CSVAEGNEQYF.

The V and J genes are TRBV28 and TRBJ2-3; as DNA is missing, the TRBD2 call by TCRdb cannot be tested. The CDR3 is made up of 18 amino acids. The germline V gene encodes CDR1 MDHEN and CDR2 SYDVKM. CDR3 sequence reads: CASSWLGELAGITDTQYF.

CDR3 amino acids: CASSVGYISDQPQHF. The V call is TRBV7-2, the J call TRBJ1-5. CDR1 and CDR2 from the germline V gene are SGHTA and FQGNSA. CDR3 length: 15 amino acids.

The V and J genes are TRBV20-1 and TRBJ2-5. This CDR3 contains 14 residues. CDR1 is DFQATT, CDR2 SNEGSKA, per germline (reference sequence). CDR3 in amino acids: CSARKTGSQETQYF.

The chain links TRBV24-1 to TRBJ2-1; the TCRdb call, TRBD2, lacks DNA for checking. Looked up from germline, CDR1 is KGHDR and CDR2 is SFDVKD. This CDR3 has 12 amino acids. CDR3: CAISRGYNEQFF.

This chain uses TRBV9 with TRBJ2-7; TCRdb gives TRBD1 as the D gene, but with no DNA this cannot be confirmed. The germline V gene has CDR1 SGDLS and CDR2 YYNGEE. This CDR3 spans 15 amino acids. CDR3: CASSVGQGTGYEQYF.

This chain joins TRBV28 and TRBJ2-3; checking the TCRdb D call of TRBD2 is not possible without DNA. CDR1 and CDR2 from the germline V gene are MDHEN and SYDVKM. There are 13 residues in the CDR3. The chain's CDR3 is CASSPAGGAERYF. Full variable domain (missing parts from reference TRBV28 and TRBJ2-3): DVKVTQSSRYLVKRTGEKVFLECVQDMDHENMFWYRQDPGLGLRLIYFSYDVKMKEKGDIPEGYSVSREKKERFSLILESASTNQTSMYLCASSPAGGAERYFGPGTRLTVL.

The chain employs TRBV5-6 and TRBJ2-1; TCRdb's D gene call, TRBD2, goes unchecked for lack of DNA. This CDR3 has 15 residues. CDR1 is SGHDT, CDR2 YYEEEE, per germline. The CDR3 protein is CASSFSTSGDLEQFF.

CDR3 protein: CASRPGLTSYQPQHF. The V and J genes are TRBV19 and TRBJ1-5. The CDR3 is 15 residues long. Germline V gene data show CDR1 as LNHDA and CDR2 as SQIVND (reference sequence).

The gene calls are TRBV29-1 and TRBJ2-2; TCRdb's D call, TRBD2, is unchecked because there is no DNA. In germline, CDR1 is SQVTM, CDR2 ANQGSEA. CDR3 length: 14 residues. The CDR3 sequence: CSVRLAEVTGELFF.

V and J are TRBV2 and TRBJ2-5; TCRdb gives TRBD1 as the D gene, but with no DNA this cannot be confirmed. The CDR3 is made up of 13 amino acids. The V gene's germline CDR1 is SNHLY and CDR2 FYNNEI. The CDR3 region is CASRLRGQETQYF.

The chain recombines TRBV25-1 with TRBJ1-1. In germline, CDR1 is MGHDK, CDR2 SYGVNS. This CDR3 comprises 18 residues. CDR3 amino acids: CASSESAIDGEMNTEAFF.

CDR3 residues: CASSKGNQRYEQYF. The rearrangement links TRBV13 to TRBJ2-7. The CDR3 is made up of 14 amino acids. Germline V gene lookup returns CDR1 PRHDT and CDR2 FYEKMQ (reference sequence). Complete variable domain (other parts from reference TRBV13 and TRBJ2-7): AAGVIQSPRHLIKEKRETATLKCYPIPRHDTVYWYQQGPGQDPQFLISFYEKMQSDKGSIPDRFSAQQFSDYHSELNMSSLELGDSALYFCASSKGNQRYEQYFGPGTRLTVT.

The V gene is TRBV5-1, the J gene TRBJ2-7; TCRdb's assignment of TRBD2 cannot be checked, as there is no DNA. Germline V gene data show CDR1 as SGHRS and CDR2 as YFSETQ. The CDR3 covers 16 residues. CDR3 sequence reads: CASSSADPRLAYEQYF.

The chain combines TRBV6-2 or TRBV6-3 with TRBJ2-1; TCRdb designates TRBD1, a call that cannot be tested without DNA. CDR1 MNHEY and CDR2 SVGEGT come from the germline V gene. The CDR3 extends over 13 amino acids. CDR3 region: CASSYPGGGEQFF.

This sequence joins TRBV28 and TRBJ2-7; no DNA is available, so the TRBD1 call from TCRdb remains unchecked. CDR1 and CDR2 from the germline V gene are MDHEN and SYDVKM. The CDR3 has 16 residues. The CDR3 protein is CASRIETGTGGYEQYF.